The 9 T cell receptor beta chains below come from one sample, sequenced in a study of a mutant IDH1 vaccine in newly diagnosed glioma. The antigens of these receptors remain unknown. Only in-frame clones appear in the TCRdb table, and some are missing; sequencing was by immunoSEQ multiplex PCR. The sample has roughly 72,000 clones; roughly 90% are singletons. Time point denoted: week 5, during vaccination. A single vaccine dose contained 300 ug of mutant IDH1 20-mer peptide, and topical imiquimod was used with it. Material: PBMCs, obtained from a glioma patient whose treatment included an IDH1 peptide vaccine. The receptors derive from a woman aged 50 to 60 with glioma.

The chain couples TRBV23-1 to TRBJ2-7, with TRBD1 matching over 9 bases. Being an ORF, TRBV23-1 has a function that is uncertain. The length of the CDR3 is 15 residues. V shed 0 bases, J shed 0 bases, and the junction held 0 bases outside the gene matches. The CDR3 spells CASSQSGQGSYEQYF. The DNA for the CDR3 is TGCGCCAGCAGTCAATCGGGACAGGGCTCCTACGAGCAGTACTTC.

The J gene is TRBJ2-1, the V gene TRBV5-1; D is unresolved. Trimming stripped 7 bases from V and 4 bases from J, with 6 bases between. The germline V gene encodes CDR1 SGHRS and CDR2 YFSETQ. This CDR3 is 11 amino acids long. The CDR3 region is CASGRYNEQFF. The CDR3 nucleotides are TGCGCCAGCGGTCGATACAATGAGCAGTTCTTC.

The V gene is TRBV4-1, the J gene TRBJ2-7, with 9 bases lining up with TRBD2. Unmatched junction bases numbered 4, after V lost 2 bases and J lost 2 bases. This CDR3 contains 15 residues. CDR1 is MGHRA, CDR2 YSYEKL, per germline. CDR3 coding DNA: TGCGCCAGCAGCCAACCCTTAGCGGGAGCCTACGAGCAGTACTTC. This translates into CASSQPLAGAYEQYF.

The CDR3 region has the DNA TGTGCCAGCAGTGAAAGGGCCAACAATGAGCAGTTCTTC. Its translation is CASSERANNEQFF. The chain has TRBV2 and TRBJ2-1; D not certain. V lost 2 bases and J 5 bases, leaving 7 bases between the germline ends. CDR3 size: 13 residues. Germline loops: CDR1 SNHLY, CDR2 FYNNEI.

The chain joins TRBV29-1 to TRBJ1-1; no clear D. The CDR3 is 13 amino acids. Germline V gene data show CDR1 as SQVTM and CDR2 as ANQGSEA. Between the trimmed V and J ends, which lost 7 bases and 3 bases, there was a span of 15 bases. CDR3 sequence: CSGSGFLDTEAFF. The DNA for the CDR3 is TGCAGCGGTAGTGGGTTTTTGGACACTGAAGCTTTCTTT.

The chain has TRBV7-9 and TRBJ2-5; TRBD1 matches at 9 bases. J gave up 4 bases and V 4 bases, and 7 bases lay outside the gene matches. The CDR3 loop spans 15 amino acids. Germline assignment: CDR1 SEHNR and CDR2 FQNEAQ (reference sequence). The CDR3 nucleotides are TGTGCCAGCAGCTCTTACTCGGACAGGGGAGAGACCCAGTACTTC. It specifies CASSSYSDRGETQYF.

The chain carries TRBV7-1 and TRBJ2-6; the D gene could be TRBD1 or TRBD2 (5 bases each). TRBV7-1 is an open reading frame, and its role is uncertain. Between the trimmed V and J ends, which lost 5 bases and 5 bases, there was a span of 22 bases. The CDR3 extends over 18 amino acids. The CDR3 bases are TGTGCCAGCAGCGATAGGACTCGAGGACAAAGTCGGGCCAACGTCCTGACTTTC. It translates to CASSDRTRGQSRANVLTF.

This clone was picked up one time. The chain joins TRBV5-1 to TRBJ2-7, with D tentatively TRBD1 (6 bases). The CDR3 sequence is 14 residues long. V gave up 4 bases and J gave up 5 bases, with 16 bases separating them. Germline V CDR1 and CDR2: SGHRS, YFSETQ. The CDR3 here is CASSLNRVRNEQYF. In nucleotides, the CDR3 is TGCGCCAGCAGCCTGAACAGGGTAAGAAACGAGCAGTACTTC.

The chain has TRBV18 and TRBJ1-5; tentatively, D is TRBD1 (5 bases). The CDR3 is made up of 15 amino acids. CDR1 is KGHSH and CDR2 is LQKENI in the germline V gene. V lost 6 bases and J lost 1, with 13 bases in between. The CDR3 loop reads CASSPQSGSNQPQHF. The CDR3, as DNA: TGTGCCAGCTCCCCCCAGTCAGGGAGCAATCAGCCCCAGCATTTT.